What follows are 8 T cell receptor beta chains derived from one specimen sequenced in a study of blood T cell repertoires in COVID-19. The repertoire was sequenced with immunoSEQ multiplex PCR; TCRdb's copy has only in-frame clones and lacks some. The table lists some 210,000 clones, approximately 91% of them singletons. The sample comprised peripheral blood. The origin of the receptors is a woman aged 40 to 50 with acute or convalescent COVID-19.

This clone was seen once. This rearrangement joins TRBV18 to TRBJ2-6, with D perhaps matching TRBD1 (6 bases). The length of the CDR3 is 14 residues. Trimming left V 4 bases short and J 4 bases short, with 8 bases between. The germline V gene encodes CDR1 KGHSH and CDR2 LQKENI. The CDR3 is CASSLDRGANVLTF. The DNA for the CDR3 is TGTGCCAGCTCACTAGACAGGGGGGCCAACGTCCTGACTTTC.

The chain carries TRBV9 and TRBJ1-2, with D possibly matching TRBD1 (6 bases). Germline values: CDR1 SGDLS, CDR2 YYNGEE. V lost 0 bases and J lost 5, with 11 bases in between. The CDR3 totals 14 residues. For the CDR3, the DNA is TGTGCCAGCAGCGTAGGGACAGCTTCTTATGGCTACACCTTC. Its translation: CASSVGTASYGYTF.

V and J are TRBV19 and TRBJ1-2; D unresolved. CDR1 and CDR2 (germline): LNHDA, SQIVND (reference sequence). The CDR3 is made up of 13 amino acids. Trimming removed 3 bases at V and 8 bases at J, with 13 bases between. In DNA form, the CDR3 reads TGTGCCAGTAGTATCGATAAGGTCAGGGGCTACACCTTC. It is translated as CASSIDKVRGYTF.

The CDR3 coding sequence is TGTGCCAGCAGCGTAACAGGGGGCGTCGGTGAAAAACTGTTTTTT. It specifies CASSVTGGVGEKLFF. The chain is built from TRBV9 and TRBJ1-4; 9 positions match TRBD1. Germline CDR1 SGDLS, CDR2 YYNGEE. The V gene end was trimmed by 1 base and the J gene end by 7 bases; junction bases not matched to a gene: 5. This CDR3 is built from 15 residues.

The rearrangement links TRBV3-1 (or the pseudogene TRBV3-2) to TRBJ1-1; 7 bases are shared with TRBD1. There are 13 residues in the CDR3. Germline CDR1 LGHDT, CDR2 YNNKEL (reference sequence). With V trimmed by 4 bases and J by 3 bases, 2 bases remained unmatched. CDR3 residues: CASSPGTDTEAFF. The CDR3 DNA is TGTGCCAGCAGCCCCGGGACAGACACTGAAGCTTTCTTT.

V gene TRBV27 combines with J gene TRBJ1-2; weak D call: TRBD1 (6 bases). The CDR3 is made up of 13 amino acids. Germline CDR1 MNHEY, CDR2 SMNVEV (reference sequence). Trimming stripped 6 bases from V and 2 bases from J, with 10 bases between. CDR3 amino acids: CASSHGQNYGYTF. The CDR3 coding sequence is TGTGCCAGCAGCCATGGACAGAACTATGGCTACACCTTC.

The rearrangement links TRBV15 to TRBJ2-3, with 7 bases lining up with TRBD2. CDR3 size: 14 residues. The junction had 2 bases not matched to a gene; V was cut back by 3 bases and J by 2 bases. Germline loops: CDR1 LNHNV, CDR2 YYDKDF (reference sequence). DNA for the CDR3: TGTGCCACCAGCAGGAGCGGGGTCACAGATACGCAGTATTTT. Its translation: CATSRSGVTDTQYF.

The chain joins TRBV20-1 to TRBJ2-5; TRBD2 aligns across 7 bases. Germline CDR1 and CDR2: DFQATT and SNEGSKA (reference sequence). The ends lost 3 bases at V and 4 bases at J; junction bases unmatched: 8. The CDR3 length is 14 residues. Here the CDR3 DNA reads TGCAGTGCTAGTTCGGGGGGAGGTATAGAGACCCAGTACTTC. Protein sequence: CSASSGGGIETQYF.